These T cell receptor beta chains were read from a single sample in a study of shared clonotypes between healthy human individuals. The data were produced by immunoSEQ multiplex PCR, yet TCRdb's version contains in-frame clones alone and is incomplete. Seen here are about 610,000 clones, around 97% observed once, and the top ten hold 0.057%. The sample taken for sequencing was naive CD4+ T cells sorted from blood. These receptors were taken from a woman under 40 in good health. The CDR3 runs from the conserved cysteine through the conserved F or W.

TRBV4-1 CASSHGTDRMNTEAFF
TRBV2 CASGGENYGYTF
TRBV5-4 CASSATGSGELFF
TRBV7-6 CASSLRGGETKNIQYF
TRBV18 CASSPPQLHRGEQYF
TRBV28 CASSFAGDSSYEQYF
TRBV27 CASSPRTGQETQYF
TRBV7-9 CASSLVGRENGEQYF
TRBV11-2 CASRTGTDPYEQYF
TRBV28 CASSFTGSLADEQYF
TRBV1 CTSSLRGREGSLVEQFF
TRBV14 CASSQQEGPQHF
TRBV19 CASTLGTMGLREQYF
TRBV5-1 CASSLPLAGSSYEQYF
TRBV6-1 CASSGLVSFPWEYF
TRBV4-1 CASSQDRTGQGLLSNEQFF
TRBV28 CASRSPGQGGDYGYTF
TRBV30 CAWAKTGPVEAFF
TRBV28 CASRHTGGWQFF
TRBV21-1 CASSTILAGETRWADEQYF
TRBV19 CASSGSGRAAYEQYF
TRBV19 CASSSERGMSEQYF
TRBV20-1 CSASPLETQYF
TRBV10-3 CAISENLLAGGLNEQFF
TRBV7-2 CASSLSIPVVSYNEQFF
TRBV28 CASTPGTVITDTQYF
TRBV2 CASKESFMRSKNIQYF
TRBV28 CASTTSGTRDYEQYF
TRBV27 CAAGWGSSLLTVF
TRBV7-9 CASSPQLGEAKNIQYF
TRBV7-8 CASSPGLAGAQETQYF
TRBV6-5 CASSTGNTIYF
TRBV6-6 CASSQGRNTEAFF
TRBV6-5 CASSRTRDNEQFF